Given below is one T cell receptor beta chain in context. Method: immunoSEQ multiplex PCR; TCRdb's copy keeps in-frame clones and lacks some. Of 250,000 or so clones in the sample, 87% were seen once. The CDR3 runs to 19 residues. V shed 0 bases and J 4 bases; nucleotides not matched to a gene: 7. Germline CDR1 is LGHNA and CDR2 is YNFKEQ. The data were obtained in a study of blood T cell repertoires in COVID-19. As for the study in general: The origin of the acute and convalescent COVID-19 samples was the United States, Italy and Spain. PBMCs, B-cell-depleted T cells, or T cells were the source of the cDNA or gDNA that made up the material.

The chain is built from TRBV4-2 and TRBJ2-3; 16 bases fit TRBD2. The sample comprised PBMCs or T cells enriched from blood (not recorded which). The clonotype was recovered from a woman aged 30 to 39 with acute COVID-19. The CDR3 is CASSQDGTSGGAFSDTQYF. The DNA of the CDR3 is TGTGCCAGCAGCCAAGACGGGACTAGCGGGGGGGCTTTTTCAGATACGCAGTATTTT.